The TCR beta chain described here comes from a study of CD8 T cells in Susac syndrome. Study-level findings and limits: It was acknowledged in the study that its TCR sequencing and HLA analysis involved a relatively small number of individuals.

Random hexamers served to reverse transcribe about 0.45 to 1 ug RNA. TCRdb reanalysed the immunoSEQ multiplex PCR reads using MiXCR and keeps one entry per CDR3 protein. The sample includes 100,000 to 150,000 distinct CDR3 sequences, over 90% of them seen just once. Note on this clonotype: Antigen unknown.

Sequencing was carried out using CD8+ T cells from PBMCs. The sequence was obtained from a human donor with multiple sclerosis.

CDR3 region: CASSPWQGQETQYF. DNA of the CDR3: TGCGCCAGCAGCCCTTGGCAGGGCCAAGAGACCCAGTACTTC. The chain carries TRBV4-1 and TRBJ2-5; maybe TRBD1 (5 bases). The V end was cut by 4 bases, the J end by 1 base, with 10 bases between. The CDR3 consists of 14 residues. Germline V gene lookup returns CDR1 MGHRA and CDR2 YSYEKL.